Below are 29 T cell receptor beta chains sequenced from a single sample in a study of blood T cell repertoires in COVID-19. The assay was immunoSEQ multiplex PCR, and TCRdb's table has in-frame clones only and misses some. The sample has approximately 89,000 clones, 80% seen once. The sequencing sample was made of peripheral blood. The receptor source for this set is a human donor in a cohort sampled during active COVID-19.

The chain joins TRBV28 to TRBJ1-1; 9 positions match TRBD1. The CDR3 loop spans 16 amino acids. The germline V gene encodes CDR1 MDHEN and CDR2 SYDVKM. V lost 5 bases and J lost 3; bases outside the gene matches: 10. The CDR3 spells CASSPIWGQGYTEAFF. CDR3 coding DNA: TGTGCCAGCAGTCCTATTTGGGGACAGGGTTACACTGAAGCTTTCTTT. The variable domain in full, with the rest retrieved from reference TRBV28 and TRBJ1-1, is DVKVTQSSRYLVKRTGEKVFLECVQDMDHENMFWYRQDPGLGLRLIYFSYDVKMKEKGDIPEGYSVSREKKERFSLILESASTNQTSMYLCASSPIWGQGYTEAFFGQGTRLTVV.

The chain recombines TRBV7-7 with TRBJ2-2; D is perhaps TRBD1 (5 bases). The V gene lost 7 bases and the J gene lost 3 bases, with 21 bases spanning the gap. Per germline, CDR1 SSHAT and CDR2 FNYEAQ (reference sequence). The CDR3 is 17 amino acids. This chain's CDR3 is CASTPGVGAADTGELFF. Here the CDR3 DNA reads TGTGCCAGCACCCCAGGCGTAGGGGCGGCGGACACCGGGGAGCTGTTTTTT.

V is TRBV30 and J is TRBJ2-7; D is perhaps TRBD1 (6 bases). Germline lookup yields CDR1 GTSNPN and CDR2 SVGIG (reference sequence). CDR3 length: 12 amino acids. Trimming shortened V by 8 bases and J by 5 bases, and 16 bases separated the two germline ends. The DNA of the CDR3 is TGTGCCAGAGGGGCAGGGGTCAACGAGCAGTACTTC. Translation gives CARGAGVNEQYF.

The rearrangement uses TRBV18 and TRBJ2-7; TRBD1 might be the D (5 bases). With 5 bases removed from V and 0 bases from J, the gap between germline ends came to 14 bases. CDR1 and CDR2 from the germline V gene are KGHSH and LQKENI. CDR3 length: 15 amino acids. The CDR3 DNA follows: TGTGCCAGCTCATCAAGACAGAGTAGCTCCTACGAGCAGTACTTC. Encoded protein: CASSSRQSSSYEQYF. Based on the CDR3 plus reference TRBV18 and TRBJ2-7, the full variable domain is NAGVMQNPRHLVRRRGQEARLRCSPMKGHSHVYWYRQLPEEGLKFMVYLQKENIIDESGMPKERFSAEFPKEGPSILRIQQVVRGDSAAYFCASSSRQSSSYEQYFGPGTRLTVT.

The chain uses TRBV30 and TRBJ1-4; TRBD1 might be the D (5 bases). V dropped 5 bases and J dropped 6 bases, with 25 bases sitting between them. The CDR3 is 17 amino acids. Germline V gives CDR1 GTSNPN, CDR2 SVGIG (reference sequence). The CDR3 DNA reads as TGTGCCTGGGGGCTCGGCAGGGTTAACCCCAAGGATGAAAAACTGTTTTTT. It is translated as CAWGLGRVNPKDEKLFF.

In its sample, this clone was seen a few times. CDR3 sequence reads: CASSSGQGFSEQYF. CDR3 nucleotide sequence: TGTGCCAGCAGTTCTGGACAGGGGTTCTCCGAGCAGTACTTC. The chain is built from TRBV28 and TRBJ2-7, with 9 nucleotides matching TRBD1. This CDR3 contains 14 residues. Losses at the gene ends were 4 bases for V and 6 bases for J; bases not matched to a gene: 7. CDR1 is MDHEN and CDR2 is SYDVKM in the germline V gene.

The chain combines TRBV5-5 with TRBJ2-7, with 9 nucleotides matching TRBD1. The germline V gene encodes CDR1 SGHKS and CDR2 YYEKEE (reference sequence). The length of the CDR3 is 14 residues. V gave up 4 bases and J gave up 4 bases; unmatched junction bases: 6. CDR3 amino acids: CASSTGTGSYEQYF. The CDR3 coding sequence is TGTGCCAGCAGCACCGGGACAGGGTCGTACGAGCAGTACTTC. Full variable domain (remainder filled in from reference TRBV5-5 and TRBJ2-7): DAGVTQSPTHLIKTRGQQVTLRCSPISGHKSVSWYQQVLGQGPQFIFQYYEKEERGRGNFPDRFSARQFPNYSSELNVNALLLGDSALYLCASSTGTGSYEQYFGPGTRLTVT.

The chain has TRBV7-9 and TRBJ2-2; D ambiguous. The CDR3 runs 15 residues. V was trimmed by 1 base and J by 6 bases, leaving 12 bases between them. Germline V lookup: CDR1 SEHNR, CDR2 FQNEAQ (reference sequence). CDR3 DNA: TGTGCCAGCAGCTTAGAAGTTTTTCGGGCCGGGGAGCTGTTTTTT. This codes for CASSLEVFRAGELFF.

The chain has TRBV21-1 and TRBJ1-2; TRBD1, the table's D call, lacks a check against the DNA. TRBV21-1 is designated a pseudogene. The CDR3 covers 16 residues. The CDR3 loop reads CASSTLRGQGAYGYTF. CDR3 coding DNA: TGTGCCAGCAGCACCCTCCGGGGACAGGGTGCCTATGGCTACACCTTC.

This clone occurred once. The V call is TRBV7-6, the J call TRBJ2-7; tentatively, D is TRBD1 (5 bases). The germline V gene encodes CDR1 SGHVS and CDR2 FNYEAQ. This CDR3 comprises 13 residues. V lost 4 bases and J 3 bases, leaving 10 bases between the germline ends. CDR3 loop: CASSSPGNYEQYF. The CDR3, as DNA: TGTGCCAGCAGCTCGCCAGGGAACTACGAGCAGTACTTC. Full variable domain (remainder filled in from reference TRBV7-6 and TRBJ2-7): GAGVSQSPRYKVTKRGQDVALRCDPISGHVSLYWYRQALGQGPEFLTYFNYEAQQDKSGLPNDRFSAERPEGSISTLTIQRTEQRDSAMYRCASSSPGNYEQYFGPGTRLTVT.

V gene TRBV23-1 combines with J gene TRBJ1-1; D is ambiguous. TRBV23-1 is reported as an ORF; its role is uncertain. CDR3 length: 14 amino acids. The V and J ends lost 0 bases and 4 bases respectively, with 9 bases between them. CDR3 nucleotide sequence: TGCGCCAGCAGTCAATCGGCAGGCAGCACTGAAGCTTTCTTT. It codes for CASSQSAGSTEAFF.

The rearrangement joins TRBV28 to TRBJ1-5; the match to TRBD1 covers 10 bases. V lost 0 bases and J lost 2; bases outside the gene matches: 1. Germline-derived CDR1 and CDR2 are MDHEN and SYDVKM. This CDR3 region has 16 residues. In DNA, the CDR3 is TGTGCCAGCAGTTTATGGGACAGGGGGGGCAATCAGCCCCAGCATTTT. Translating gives CASSLWDRGGNQPQHF.

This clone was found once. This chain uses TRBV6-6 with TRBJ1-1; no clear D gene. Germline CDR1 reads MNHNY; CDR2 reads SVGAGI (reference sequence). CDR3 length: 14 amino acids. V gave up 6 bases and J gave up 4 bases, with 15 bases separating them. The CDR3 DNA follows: TGTGCCAGCAGCCCACCCGGCGGCAGCACTGAAGCTTTCTTT. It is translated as CASSPPGGSTEAFF.

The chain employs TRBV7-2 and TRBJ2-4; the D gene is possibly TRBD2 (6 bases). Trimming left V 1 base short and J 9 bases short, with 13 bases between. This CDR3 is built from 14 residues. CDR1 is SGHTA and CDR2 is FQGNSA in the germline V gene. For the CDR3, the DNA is TGTGCCAGCAGCTTAGTTGGCGGGGATGGCATTCAGTACTTC. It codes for CASSLVGGDGIQYF.

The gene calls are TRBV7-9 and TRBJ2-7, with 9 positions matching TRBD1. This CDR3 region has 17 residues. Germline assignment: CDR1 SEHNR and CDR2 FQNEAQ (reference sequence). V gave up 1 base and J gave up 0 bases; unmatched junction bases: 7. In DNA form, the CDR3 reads TGTGCCAGCAGCTTAGTATCAGGGGACAGGGACTCCTACGAGCAGTACTTC. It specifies CASSLVSGDRDSYEQYF.

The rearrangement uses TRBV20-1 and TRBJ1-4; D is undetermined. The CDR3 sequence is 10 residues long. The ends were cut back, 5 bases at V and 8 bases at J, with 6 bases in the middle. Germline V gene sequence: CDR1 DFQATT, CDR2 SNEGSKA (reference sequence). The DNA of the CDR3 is TGCAGTGCTCAGAGGGAAAAACTGTTTTTT. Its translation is CSAQREKLFF.

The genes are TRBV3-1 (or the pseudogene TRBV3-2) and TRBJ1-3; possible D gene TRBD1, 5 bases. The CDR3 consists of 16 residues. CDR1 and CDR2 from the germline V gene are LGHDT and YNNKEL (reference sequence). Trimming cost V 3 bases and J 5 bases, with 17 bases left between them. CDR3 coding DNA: TGTGCCAGCAGCCAGCTGCAGCAGGGCCGAAGAAACACCATATATTTT. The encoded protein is CASSQLQQGRRNTIYF.

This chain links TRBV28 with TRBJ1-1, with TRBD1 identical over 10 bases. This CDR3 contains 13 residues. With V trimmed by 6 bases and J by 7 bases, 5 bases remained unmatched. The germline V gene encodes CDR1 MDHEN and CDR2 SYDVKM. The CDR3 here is CASRGQGRIEAFF. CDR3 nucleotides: TGTGCCAGCAGGGGACAGGGGAGGATTGAAGCTTTCTTT. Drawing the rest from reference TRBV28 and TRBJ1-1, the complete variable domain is DVKVTQSSRYLVKRTGEKVFLECVQDMDHENMFWYRQDPGLGLRLIYFSYDVKMKEKGDIPEGYSVSREKKERFSLILESASTNQTSMYLCASRGQGRIEAFFGQGTRLTVV.

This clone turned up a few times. CDR3 protein: CASSTGTGNTEAFF. In nucleotides, the CDR3 is TGTGCCAGCAGCACCGGGACAGGGAACACTGAAGCTTTCTTT. The V and J genes are TRBV7-9 and TRBJ1-1; 8 bases fit TRBD1. CDR3 size: 14 residues. The junction had 3 bases not matched to a gene; V was cut back by 5 bases and J by 1 base. Looked up from germline, CDR1 is SEHNR and CDR2 is FQNEAQ (reference sequence).

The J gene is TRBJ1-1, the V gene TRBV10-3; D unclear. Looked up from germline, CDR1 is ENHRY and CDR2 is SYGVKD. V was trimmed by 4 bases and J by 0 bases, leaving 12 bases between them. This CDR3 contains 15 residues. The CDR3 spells CAISGGGSLNTEAFF. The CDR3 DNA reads TGTGCCATCAGTGGCGGCGGATCTCTGAACACTGAAGCTTTCTTT.

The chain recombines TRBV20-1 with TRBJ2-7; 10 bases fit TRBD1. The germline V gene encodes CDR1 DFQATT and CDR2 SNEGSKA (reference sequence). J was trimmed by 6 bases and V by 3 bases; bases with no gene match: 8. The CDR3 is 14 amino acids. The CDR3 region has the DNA TGCAGTGCTAGTATCGGGACAGGGGTGGGCGAGCAGTACTTC. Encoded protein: CSASIGTGVGEQYF.

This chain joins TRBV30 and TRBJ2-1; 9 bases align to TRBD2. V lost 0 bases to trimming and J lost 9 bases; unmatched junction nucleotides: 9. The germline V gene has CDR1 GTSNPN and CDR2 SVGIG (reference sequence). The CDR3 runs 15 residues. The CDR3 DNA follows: TGTGCCTGGAGTGTAAATTTAGCGGGAGCATCTGAGCAGTTCTTC. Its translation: CAWSVNLAGASEQFF.

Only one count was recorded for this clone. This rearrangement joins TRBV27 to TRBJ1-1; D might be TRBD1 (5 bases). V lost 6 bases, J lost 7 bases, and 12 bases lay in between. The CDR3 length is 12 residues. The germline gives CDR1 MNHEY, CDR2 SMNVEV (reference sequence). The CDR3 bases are TGTGCCAGCAGAACAGGCGATCTTGAAGCTTTCTTT. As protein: CASRTGDLEAFF.

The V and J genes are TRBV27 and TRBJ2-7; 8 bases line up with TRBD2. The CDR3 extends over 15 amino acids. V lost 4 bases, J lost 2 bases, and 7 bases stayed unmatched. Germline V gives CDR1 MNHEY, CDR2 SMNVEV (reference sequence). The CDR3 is CASSWGTSGAYEQYF. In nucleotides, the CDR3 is TGTGCCAGCAGTTGGGGAACTAGCGGAGCCTACGAGCAGTACTTC.

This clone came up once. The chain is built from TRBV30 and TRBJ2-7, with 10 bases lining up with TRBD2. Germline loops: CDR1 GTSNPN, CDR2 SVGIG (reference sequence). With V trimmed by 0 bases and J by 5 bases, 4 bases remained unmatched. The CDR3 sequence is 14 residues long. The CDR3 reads CAWSVLAGVNEQYF. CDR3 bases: TGTGCCTGGAGTGTTCTAGCGGGAGTGAACGAGCAGTACTTC.

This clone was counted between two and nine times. CDR3 DNA sequence: TGTGCCAGCAGCTCAACTAGATTCGAGCAGTACTTC. Translated, it gives CASSSTRFEQYF. The rearrangement uses TRBV6-5 and TRBJ2-7, with D possibly being TRBD2 (5 bases). Looked up from germline, CDR1 is MNHEY and CDR2 is SVGAGI. The V end lost 6 bases, the J end lost 6 bases, and 12 bases lay between the germline ends. The CDR3 spans 12 residues.

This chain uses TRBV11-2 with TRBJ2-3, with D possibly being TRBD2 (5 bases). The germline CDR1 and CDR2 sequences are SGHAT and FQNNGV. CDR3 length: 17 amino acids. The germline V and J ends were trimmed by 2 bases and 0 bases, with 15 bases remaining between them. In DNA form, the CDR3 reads TGTGCCAGCAGCTTAATGTACCCGACTACTAGCACAGATACGCAGTATTTT. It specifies CASSLMYPTTSTDTQYF.

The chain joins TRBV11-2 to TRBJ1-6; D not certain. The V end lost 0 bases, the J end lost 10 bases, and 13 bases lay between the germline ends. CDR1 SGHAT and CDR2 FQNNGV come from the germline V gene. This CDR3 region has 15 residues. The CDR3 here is CASSLESGIRSPLHF. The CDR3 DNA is TGTGCCAGCAGCTTAGAATCGGGTATCCGGTCACCCCTCCACTTT.

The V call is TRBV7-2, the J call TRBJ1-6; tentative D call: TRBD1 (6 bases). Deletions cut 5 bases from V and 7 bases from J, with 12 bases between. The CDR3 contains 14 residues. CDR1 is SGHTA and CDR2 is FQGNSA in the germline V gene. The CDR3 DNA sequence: TGTGCCAGCAGCCCAGGGGTGTTGAATTCACCCCTCCACTTT. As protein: CASSPGVLNSPLHF. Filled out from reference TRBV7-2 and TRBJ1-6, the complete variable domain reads GAGVSQSPSNKVTEKGKDVELRCDPISGHTALYWYRQSLGQGLEFLIYFQGNSAPDKSGLPSDRFSAERTGGSVSTLTIQRTQQEDSAVYLCASSPGVLNSPLHFGNGTRLTVT.